This TCR beta chain was captured in a study of T cells in Graves' hyperthyroidism and ophthalmopathy. Overall study results and limits: A 13 V-J model separated ophthalmopathy from stable hyperthyroidism. Before onset, by a median of approximately 6.8 months, the model predicted ophthalmopathy.

In regard to this clonotype: Its antigen is unidentified.

Germline lookup yields CDR1 MNHNY and CDR2 SVGAGI (reference sequence). The junction had 5 bases not matched to a gene; V was cut back by 2 bases and J by 3 bases. The CDR3 spans 15 residues. Amplified TCR beta CDR3 regions came from RNA transcripts. The TCR CDR3 was amplified in a first-round RT-PCR using the HTBI primer set. MiXCR was run by TCRdb on the multiplex PCR reads, yielding one entry per CDR3 protein. The sample includes about 420,000 distinct CDR3 sequences, 15% to 18% of them seen just once. Patients between 18 and 65 years old had hyperthyroidism, newly diagnosed and lasting under 2 months.

The receptor was derived from a woman younger than 35 with Graves' hyperthyroidism. The chain carries TRBV6-6 and TRBJ1-2; 8 positions match TRBD1. The sequenced sample consisted of blood. CDR3 amino acids: CASSYSQGADYGYTF. CDR3 DNA sequence: TGTGCCAGCAGTTACAGTCAGGGGGCTGACTATGGCTACACCTTC.